The 12 T cell receptor beta chains below come from one sample, sequenced in a study of cytomegalovirus exposure and HLA in healthy donors. The PCR had 60 Vbeta and 13 Jbeta primers. Profiling relied on immunoSEQ multiplex PCR, and the TCRdb table lists in-frame clones only, not all of them. Of around 62,000 clones listed, about four fifths are singletons. What was sequenced was PBMCs. Receptors were obtained from a woman younger than 45 in good health and CMV-seronegative.

V gene TRBV7-9 combines with J gene TRBJ2-2, with a weak D call TRBD1 (5 bases). Germline CDR1 reads SEHNR; CDR2 reads FQNEAQ (reference sequence). CDR3 length equals 13 residues. The V end lost 4 bases, the J end lost 7 bases, and 10 bases lay between the germline ends. The CDR3 coding sequence is TGTGCCAGCAGCTGGTCAAGGGGCGGGGAGCTGTTTTTT. Its protein is CASSWSRGGELFF.

This clone appeared once. The rearrangement links TRBV7-9 to TRBJ1-1, with D uncertain. The CDR3 extends over 12 amino acids. CDR1 and CDR2 from the germline V gene are SEHNR and FQNEAQ (reference sequence). Trimming pared 1 base from V and 5 bases from J, leaving 5 bases between. CDR3 sequence reads: CASSLDGTEAFF. DNA for the CDR3: TGTGCCAGCAGCTTAGACGGGACTGAAGCTTTCTTT.

This chain connects TRBV2 to TRBJ1-6; D unresolved. CDR3 size: 13 residues. V was clipped by 6 bases and J by 7 bases, with 10 bases between them. Germline V gene lookup returns CDR1 SNHLY and CDR2 FYNNEI. The DNA for the CDR3 is TGTGCCAGCAGGGATCCCAGGAATTCACCCCTCCACTTT. Translating gives CASRDPRNSPLHF.

The rearrangement links TRBV6-6 to TRBJ2-7, with TRBD2 matching 11 bases. The CDR3 is 14 amino acids. Germline trimming cut 5 bases from V and 6 bases from J; bases unmatched to any gene: 6. CDR1 and CDR2 from the germline V gene are MNHNY and SVGAGI (reference sequence). In DNA, the CDR3 is TGTGCCAGCAGTGGGACTAGCGGTCTGGGCGAGCAGTACTTC. Amino acids: CASSGTSGLGEQYF.

The chain joins TRBV7-8 to TRBJ2-1; tentatively, D is TRBD2 (7 bases). V lost 0 bases to trimming and J lost 7 bases, with 16 bases between them. This CDR3 region has 16 residues. Germline V gene sequence: CDR1 SGHVS, CDR2 FQNEAQ. CDR3 loop: CASSLAGGLGGNEQFF. The CDR3, as DNA: TGTGCCAGCAGCTTAGCGGGGGGGCTGGGGGGGAATGAGCAGTTCTTC.

Details on this clone: Different DNA sequences within this sample yield the same CDR3. This chain uses TRBV21-1 with TRBJ2-3; the table's D call of TRBD1 was not tested on the DNA. TRBV21-1 counts as a pseudogene. The CDR3 is 16 amino acids. The CDR3 DNA follows: TGTGCCAGCAGCAAACGACAGGGACCGAGCACAGATACGCAGTATTTT. Amino acids: CASSKRQGPSTDTQYF.

The CDR3 nucleotides are TGTGCCAGCAGCCAACCCGTCGGCGGTCTGTGGAGCTACACCTTC. Translation: CASSQPVGGLWSYTF. The V call is TRBV6-5, the J call TRBJ1-2; D uncertain. Looked up from germline, CDR1 is MNHEY and CDR2 is SVGAGI. This CDR3 contains 15 residues. The V end was cut by 6 bases, the J end by 9 bases, with 23 bases between.

The chain has TRBV5-5 and TRBJ1-4; D call uncertain. The CDR3 has 16 residues. Deletions cut 0 bases from V and 3 bases from J, with 12 bases between. CDR1 and CDR2 (germline): SGHKS, YYEKEE (reference sequence). CDR3 residues: CASSLAAGKANEKLFF. The CDR3 DNA follows: TGTGCCAGCAGCTTGGCTGCGGGGAAAGCTAATGAAAAACTGTTTTTT.

Only one count was recorded for this clone. The chain is built from TRBV7-2 and TRBJ2-5; no firm D call. The J call may be wrong; the DNA end is better matched by TRBJ2-7. The CDR3 totals 14 residues. Looked up from germline, CDR1 is SGHTA and CDR2 is FQGNSA. CDR3 nucleotide sequence: TGTGCCAGCAGCCATGGGCCTGACCCCCTCGAGCAGTACTTC. This translates into CASSHGPDPLEQYF.

The count of this clone is one. V is TRBV10-3 and J is TRBJ2-7, with D maybe TRBD2 (7 bases). This CDR3 contains 13 residues. V dropped 8 bases and J dropped 0 bases, with 11 bases sitting between them. The V gene's germline CDR1 is ENHRY and CDR2 SYGVKD. The CDR3, as DNA: TGTGCCATCGCGGGGGCCAACTCCTACGAGCAGTACTTC. Its protein is CAIAGANSYEQYF.

The chain carries TRBV2 and TRBJ2-1, with 9 bases aligning to TRBD2. The CDR3 extends over 16 amino acids. V lost 3 bases, J lost 2 bases, and 5 bases stayed unmatched. Germline V gives CDR1 SNHLY, CDR2 FYNNEI. The CDR3 protein is CASSDAGGGAYNEQFF. The DNA for the CDR3 is TGTGCCAGCAGTGACGCGGGCGGGGGGGCCTACAATGAGCAGTTCTTC.

The J gene is TRBJ2-5, the V gene TRBV4-1; the match to TRBD2 covers 9 bases. The germline V gene encodes CDR1 MGHRA and CDR2 YSYEKL. V shed 0 bases and J 5 bases; nucleotides not matched to a gene: 7. This CDR3 region has 16 residues. The CDR3 loop is CASSQDLRGGSETQYF. In DNA form, the CDR3 reads TGCGCCAGCAGCCAAGATTTGCGGGGGGGCTCTGAGACCCAGTACTTC.